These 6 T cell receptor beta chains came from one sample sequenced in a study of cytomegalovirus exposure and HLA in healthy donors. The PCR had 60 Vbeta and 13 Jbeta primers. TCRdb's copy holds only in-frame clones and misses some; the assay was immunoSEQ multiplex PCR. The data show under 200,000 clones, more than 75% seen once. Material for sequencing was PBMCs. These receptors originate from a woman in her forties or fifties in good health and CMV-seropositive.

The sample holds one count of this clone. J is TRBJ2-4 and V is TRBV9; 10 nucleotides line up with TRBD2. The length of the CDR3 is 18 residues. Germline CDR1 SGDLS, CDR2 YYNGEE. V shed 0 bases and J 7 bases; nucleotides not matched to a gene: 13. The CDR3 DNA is TGTGCCAGCAGCGTAGGGTGGGTAGCGGGGGGCCTAGGGAACATTCAGTACTTC. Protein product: CASSVGWVAGGLGNIQYF.

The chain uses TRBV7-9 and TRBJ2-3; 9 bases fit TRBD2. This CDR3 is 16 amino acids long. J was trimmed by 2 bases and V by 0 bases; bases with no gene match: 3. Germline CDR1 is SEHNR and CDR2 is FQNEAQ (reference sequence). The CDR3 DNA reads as TGTGCCAGCAGCTTAGCGAGCGGGGGGCACACAGATACGCAGTATTTT. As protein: CASSLASGGHTDTQYF.

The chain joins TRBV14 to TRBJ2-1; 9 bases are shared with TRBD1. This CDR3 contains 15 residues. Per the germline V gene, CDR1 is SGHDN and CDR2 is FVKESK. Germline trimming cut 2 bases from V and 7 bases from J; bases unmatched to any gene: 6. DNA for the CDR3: TGTGCCAGCAGCCAAACCGGGACAGGGATTAATGAGCAGTTCTTC. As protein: CASSQTGTGINEQFF.

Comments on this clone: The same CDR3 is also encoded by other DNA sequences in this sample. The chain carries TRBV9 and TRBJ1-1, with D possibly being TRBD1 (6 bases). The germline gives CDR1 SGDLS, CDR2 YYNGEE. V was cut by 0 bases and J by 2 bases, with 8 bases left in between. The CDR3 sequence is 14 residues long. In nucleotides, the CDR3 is TGTGCCAGCAGCGTAGGACAGGTAAACACTGAAGCTTTCTTT. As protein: CASSVGQVNTEAFF.

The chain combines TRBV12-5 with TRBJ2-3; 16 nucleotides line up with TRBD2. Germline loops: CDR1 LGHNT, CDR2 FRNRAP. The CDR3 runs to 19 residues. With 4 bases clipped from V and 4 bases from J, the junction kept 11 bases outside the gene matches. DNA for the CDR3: TGTGCTAGTGGTTACTCCCCGGGACTAGCGGGGGGGCCATCAGATACGCAGTATTTT. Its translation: CASGYSPGLAGGPSDTQYF. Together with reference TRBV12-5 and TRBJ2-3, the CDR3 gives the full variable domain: DARVTQTPRHKVTEMGQEVTMRCQPILGHNTVFWYRQTMMQGLELLAYFRNRAPLDDSGMPKDRFSAEMPDATLATLKIQPSEPRDSAVYFCASGYSPGLAGGPSDTQYFGPGTRLTVL.

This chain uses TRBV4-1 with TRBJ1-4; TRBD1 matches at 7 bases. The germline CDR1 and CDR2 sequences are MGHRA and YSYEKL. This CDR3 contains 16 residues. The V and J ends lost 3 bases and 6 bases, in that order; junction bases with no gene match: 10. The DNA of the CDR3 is TGCGCCAGCAGCCAGGGCCTCGGACAGGTGTATGAAAAACTGTTTTTT. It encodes CASSQGLGQVYEKLFF.